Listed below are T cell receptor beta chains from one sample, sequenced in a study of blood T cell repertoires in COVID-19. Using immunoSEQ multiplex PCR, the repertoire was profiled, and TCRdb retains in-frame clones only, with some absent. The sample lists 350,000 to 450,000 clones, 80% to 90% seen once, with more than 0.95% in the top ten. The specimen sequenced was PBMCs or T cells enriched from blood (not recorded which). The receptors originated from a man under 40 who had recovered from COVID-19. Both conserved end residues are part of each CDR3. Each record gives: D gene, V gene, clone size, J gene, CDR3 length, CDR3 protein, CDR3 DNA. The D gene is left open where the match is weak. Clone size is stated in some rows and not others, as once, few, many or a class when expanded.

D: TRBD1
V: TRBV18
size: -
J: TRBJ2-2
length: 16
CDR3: CATTDAGTGGIGELFF
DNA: TGTGCCACCACGGACGCCGGGACAGGGGGTATCGGGGAGCTGTTTTTT

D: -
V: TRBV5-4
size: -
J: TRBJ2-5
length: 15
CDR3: CASSSVVVAEETQYF
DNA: TGTGCCAGCAGCTCGGTGGTGGTAGCGGAAGAGACCCAGTACTTC

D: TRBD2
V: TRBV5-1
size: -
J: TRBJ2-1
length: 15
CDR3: CASSFTSGVVHEQFF
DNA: TGCGCCAGCAGCTTCACTAGCGGGGTGGTCCACGAGCAGTTCTTC

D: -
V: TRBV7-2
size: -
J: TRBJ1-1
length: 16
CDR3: CASSLVEPRVNTEAFF
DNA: TGTGCCAGCAGCTTAGTGGAGCCGAGGGTGAACACTGAAGCTTTCTTT

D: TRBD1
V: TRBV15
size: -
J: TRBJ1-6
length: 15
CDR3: CATSRGQGENSPLHF
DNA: TGTGCCACCAGCAGAGGACAGGGGGAGAACTCACCCCTCCACTTT

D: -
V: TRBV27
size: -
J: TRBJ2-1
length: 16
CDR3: CASSLWGLGSYNEQFF
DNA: TGTGCCAGCAGTTTATGGGGCCTCGGCTCCTACAATGAGCAGTTCTTC

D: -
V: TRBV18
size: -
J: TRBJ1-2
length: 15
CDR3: CASSPRQDHSGGYTF
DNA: TGTGCCAGCTCACCTCGACAGGACCACTCGGGAGGCTACACCTTC

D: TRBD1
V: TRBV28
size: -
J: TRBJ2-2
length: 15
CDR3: CASSAPGGTTGELFF
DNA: TGTGCCAGCAGTGCCCCAGGGGGCACCACCGGGGAGCTGTTTTTT

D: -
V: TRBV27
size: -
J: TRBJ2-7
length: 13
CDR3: CASSFAISYEQYF
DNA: TGTGCCAGCAGTTTTGCTATATCGTACGAGCAGTACTTC

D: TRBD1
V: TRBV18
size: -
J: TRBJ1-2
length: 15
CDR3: CASSIGQEVNYGYTF
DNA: TGTGCCAGCTCAATCGGACAGGAAGTTAACTATGGCTACACCTTC

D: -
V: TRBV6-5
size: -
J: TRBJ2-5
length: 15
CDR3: CASSKGWTSEETQYF
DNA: TGTGCCAGCAGCAAGGGGTGGACGAGCGAGGAGACCCAGTACTTC

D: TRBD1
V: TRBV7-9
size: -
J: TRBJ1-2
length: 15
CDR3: CASSLGPGQVDAYTF
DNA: TGTGCCAGCAGCTTAGGGCCGGGACAGGTCGATGCCTACACCTTC

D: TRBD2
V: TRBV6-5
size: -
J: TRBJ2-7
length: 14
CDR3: CASTKAGISYEQYF
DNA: TGTGCCAGCACGAAAGCGGGGATCTCCTACGAGCAGTACTTC

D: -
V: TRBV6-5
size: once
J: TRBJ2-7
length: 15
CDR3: CASSYGATAIYEQYF
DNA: TGTGCCAGCAGTTACGGGGCGACAGCTATCTACGAGCAGTACTTC

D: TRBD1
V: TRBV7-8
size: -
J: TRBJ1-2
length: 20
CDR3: CASSLARGRGLDQANYGYTF
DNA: TGTGCCAGCAGCTTAGCGAGGGGCAGGGGGTTGGATCAAGCTAACTATGGCTACACCTTC

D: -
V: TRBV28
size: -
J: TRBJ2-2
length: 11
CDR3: CASKEARELFF
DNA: TGTGCCAGCAAGGAGGCGAGGGAGCTGTTTTTT

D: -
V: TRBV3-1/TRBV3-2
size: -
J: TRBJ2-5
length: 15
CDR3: CASSHVVRPQETQYF
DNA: TGTGCCAGCAGCCATGTCGTCAGGCCTCAAGAGACCCAGTACTTC

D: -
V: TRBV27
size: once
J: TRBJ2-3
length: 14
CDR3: CASSFFRSTDTQYF
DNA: TGTGCCAGCAGTTTTTTCAGGAGCACAGATACGCAGTATTTT

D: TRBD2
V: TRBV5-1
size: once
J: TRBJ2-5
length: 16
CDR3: CASSFAGGPSWETQYF
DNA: TGCGCCAGCAGCTTCGCGGGAGGGCCCTCATGGGAGACCCAGTACTTC

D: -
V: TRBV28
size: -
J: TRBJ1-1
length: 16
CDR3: CASSFRGLILNTEAFF
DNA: TGTGCCAGCAGTTTCCGGGGATTAATTCTGAACACTGAAGCTTTCTTT

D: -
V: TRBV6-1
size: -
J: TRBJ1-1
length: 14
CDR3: CASSEGAGGTEAFF
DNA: TGTGCCAGCAGTGAAGGTGCAGGAGGAACTGAAGCTTTCTTT

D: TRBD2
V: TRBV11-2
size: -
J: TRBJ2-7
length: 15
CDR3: CASSRNSGRAGEQYF
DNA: TGTGCCAGCAGCCGTAACAGCGGGAGGGCGGGAGAGCAGTACTTC

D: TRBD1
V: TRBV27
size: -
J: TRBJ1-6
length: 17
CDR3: CASSLSHRQGNFSPLHF
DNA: TGTGCCAGCAGTTTATCCCACCGACAGGGGAACTTCTCACCCCTCCACTTT

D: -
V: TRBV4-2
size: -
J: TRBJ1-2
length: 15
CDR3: CASSQEGPGVRGYTF
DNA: TGTGCCAGCAGCCAAGAAGGACCAGGGGTTCGCGGCTACACCTTC

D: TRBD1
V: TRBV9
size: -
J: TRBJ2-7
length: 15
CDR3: CASSPSGTVSYEQYF
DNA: TGTGCCAGCAGCCCTTCAGGGACAGTCTCCTACGAGCAGTACTTC

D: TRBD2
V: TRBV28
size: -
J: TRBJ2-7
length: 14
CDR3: CASSLTSGSYEQYF
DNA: TGTGCCAGCAGTTTAACTAGCGGCTCCTACGAGCAGTACTTC

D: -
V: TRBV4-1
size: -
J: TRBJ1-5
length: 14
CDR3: CASRAGVSNQPQHF
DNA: TGCGCCAGCCGAGCAGGGGTGAGCAATCAGCCCCAGCATTTT

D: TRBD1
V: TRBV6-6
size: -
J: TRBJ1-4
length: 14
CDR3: CATRTGVSSEKLFF
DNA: TGTGCCACCCGGACAGGGGTGTCGAGTGAAAAACTGTTTTTT

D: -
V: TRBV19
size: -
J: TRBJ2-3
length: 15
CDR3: CASSPPPVRTDTQYF
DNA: TGTGCCAGTAGTCCCCCCCCGGTCCGCACAGATACGCAGTATTTT